Below, one T cell receptor (beta chain) is given with its context. The sample is drawn from a study of regulatory T cells in long-lasting Graves disease. Specified time point: newly diagnosed GD, antithyroid drugs for less than 3 months. Extracted PBMC RNA gave rise to the TCR library. In building TCR beta libraries, iRepertoire HTBI primers were used together with Arm-PCR of CDR3 regions. TCRdb re-called the multiplex PCR reads with MiXCR, one entry per CDR3 protein. The sample lists over 500,000 distinct CDR3 sequences; 15% to 20% were seen once. CDR1 is MNHEY, CDR2 SVGEGT, per germline. This CDR3 region has 17 residues. V dropped 7 bases and J dropped 2; count of bases not matched to a gene: 10. A further study also used this sample, focusing on T cells in Graves' hyperthyroidism and ophthalmopathy. From that paper: Among the patients, aged 18 to 65, hyperthyroidism was newly diagnosed and had lasted under 2 months.

The sequence was collected from a man between 18 and 35 years old with Graves disease. The gene calls are TRBV6-2 or TRBV6-3 and TRBJ2-3, with TRBD2 matching over 12 bases. Here the sequenced sample was peripheral blood mononuclear cells (PBMCs), taken at new diagnosis, from a patient treated with antithyroid drugs. CDR3 bases: TGTGCCAGCACTGGACTAGCGGGGTCCGTCTCCACAGATACGCAGTATTTT. Encoded protein: CASTGLAGSVSTDTQYF.